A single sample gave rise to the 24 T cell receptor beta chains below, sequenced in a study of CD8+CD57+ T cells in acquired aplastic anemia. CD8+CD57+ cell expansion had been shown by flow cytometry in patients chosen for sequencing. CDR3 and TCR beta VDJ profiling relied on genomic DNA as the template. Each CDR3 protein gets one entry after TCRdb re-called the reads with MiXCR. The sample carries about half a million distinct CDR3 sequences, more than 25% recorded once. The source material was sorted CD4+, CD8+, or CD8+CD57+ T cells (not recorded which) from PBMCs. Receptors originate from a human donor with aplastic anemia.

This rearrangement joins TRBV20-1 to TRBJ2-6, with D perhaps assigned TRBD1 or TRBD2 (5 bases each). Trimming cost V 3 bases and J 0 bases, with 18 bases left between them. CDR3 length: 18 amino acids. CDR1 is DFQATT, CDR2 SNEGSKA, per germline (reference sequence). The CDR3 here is CSASSGRTTFSGANVLTF. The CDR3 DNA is TGCAGTGCTAGTTCGGGACGGACAACCTTCTCTGGGGCCAACGTCCTGACTTTC.

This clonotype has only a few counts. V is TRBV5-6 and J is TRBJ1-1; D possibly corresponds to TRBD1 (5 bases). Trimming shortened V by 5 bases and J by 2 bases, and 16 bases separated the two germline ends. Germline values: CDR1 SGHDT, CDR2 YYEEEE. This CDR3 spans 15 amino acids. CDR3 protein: CASRAGVGVNTEAFF. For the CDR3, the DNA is TGTGCCAGCAGAGCGGGGGTGGGGGTTAACACTGAAGCTTTCTTT.

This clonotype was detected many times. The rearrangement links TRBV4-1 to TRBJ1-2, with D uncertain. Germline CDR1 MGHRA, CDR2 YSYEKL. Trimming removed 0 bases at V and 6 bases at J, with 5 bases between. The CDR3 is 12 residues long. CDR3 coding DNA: TGCGCCAGCAGCCAAGACGGGGATGGCTACACCTTC. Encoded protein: CASSQDGDGYTF.

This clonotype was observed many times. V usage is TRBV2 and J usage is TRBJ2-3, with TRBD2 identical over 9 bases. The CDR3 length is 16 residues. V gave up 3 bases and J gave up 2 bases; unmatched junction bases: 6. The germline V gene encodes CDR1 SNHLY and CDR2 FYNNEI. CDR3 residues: CASSEDSGSVTDTQYF. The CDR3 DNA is TGTGCCAGCAGTGAGGATAGCGGGAGTGTCACAGATACGCAGTATTTT.

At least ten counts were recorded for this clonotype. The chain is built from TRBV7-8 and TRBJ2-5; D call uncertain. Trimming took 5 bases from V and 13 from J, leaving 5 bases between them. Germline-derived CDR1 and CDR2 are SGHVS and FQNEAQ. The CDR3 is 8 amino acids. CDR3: CASSPLYF. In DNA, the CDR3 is TGTGCCAGCAGCCCCCTGTACTTC.

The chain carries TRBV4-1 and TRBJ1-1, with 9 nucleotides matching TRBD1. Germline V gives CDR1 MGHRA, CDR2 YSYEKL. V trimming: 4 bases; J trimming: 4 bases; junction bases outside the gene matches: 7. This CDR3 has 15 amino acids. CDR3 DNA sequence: TGCGCCAGCAGCCCGACAGGGGGGGATGGCACTGAAGCTTTCTTT. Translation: CASSPTGGDGTEAFF.

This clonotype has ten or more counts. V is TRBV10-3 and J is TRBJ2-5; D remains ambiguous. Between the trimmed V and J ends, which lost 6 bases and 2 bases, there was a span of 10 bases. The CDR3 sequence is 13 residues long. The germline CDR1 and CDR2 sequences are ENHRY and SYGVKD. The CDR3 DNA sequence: TGTGCCATCAGCTTGGACCCGCAAGAGACCCAGTACTTC. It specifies CAISLDPQETQYF.

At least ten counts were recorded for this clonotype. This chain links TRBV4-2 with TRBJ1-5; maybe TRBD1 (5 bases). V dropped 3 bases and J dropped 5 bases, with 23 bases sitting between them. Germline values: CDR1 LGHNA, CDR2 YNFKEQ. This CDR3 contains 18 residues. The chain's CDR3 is CASSQVTPGPLGHQPQHF. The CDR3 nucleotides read TGTGCCAGCAGCCAGGTTACCCCTGGACCCTTGGGACATCAGCCCCAGCATTTT.

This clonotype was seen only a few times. CDR3 sequence: CASSRSPNEQFF. The CDR3, as DNA: TGCGCCAGCAGCCGTAGCCCCAATGAGCAGTTCTTC. This chain uses TRBV5-1 with TRBJ2-1, with D hard to call. Trimming took off 4 bases at V and 6 bases at J, with 8 bases between the two ends. The CDR3 runs 12 residues. The germline V gene has CDR1 SGHRS and CDR2 YFSETQ.

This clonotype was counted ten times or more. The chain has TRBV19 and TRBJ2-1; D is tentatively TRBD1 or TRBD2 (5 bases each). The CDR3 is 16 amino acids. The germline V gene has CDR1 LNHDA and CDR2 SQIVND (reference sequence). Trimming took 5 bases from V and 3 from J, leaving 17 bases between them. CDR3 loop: CASSPTGTNIYNEQFF. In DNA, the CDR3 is TGTGCCAGTAGTCCGACCGGGACCAATATCTACAATGAGCAGTTCTTC.

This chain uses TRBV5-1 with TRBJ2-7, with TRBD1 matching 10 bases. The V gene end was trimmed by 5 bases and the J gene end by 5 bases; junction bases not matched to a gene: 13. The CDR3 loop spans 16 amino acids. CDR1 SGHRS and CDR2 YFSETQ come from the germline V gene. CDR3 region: CASRQSGTGAGDEQYF. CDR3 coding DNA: TGCGCCAGCAGGCAATCCGGGACAGGGGCGGGGGACGAGCAGTACTTC.

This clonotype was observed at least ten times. CDR3 loop: CATSRDPRGNQPQHF. The CDR3 DNA reads as TGTGCCACCAGCAGAGATCCCCGGGGCAATCAGCCCCAGCATTTT. J is TRBJ1-5 and V is TRBV15; no clear D. Trimming took off 0 bases at V and 2 bases at J, with 8 bases between the two ends. The germline V gene encodes CDR1 LNHNV and CDR2 YYDKDF (reference sequence). The CDR3 length is 15 residues.

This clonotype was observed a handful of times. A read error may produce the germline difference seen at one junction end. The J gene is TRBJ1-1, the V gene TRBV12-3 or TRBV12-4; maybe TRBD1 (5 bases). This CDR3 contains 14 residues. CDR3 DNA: TGTGCCAGCAGTTTGAGGGGCCCGAACACTGGAGCTTTCTTT. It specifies CASSLRGPNTGAFF.

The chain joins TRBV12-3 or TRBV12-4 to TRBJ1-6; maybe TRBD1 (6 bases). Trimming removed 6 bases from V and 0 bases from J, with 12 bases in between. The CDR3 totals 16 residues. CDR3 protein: CASRRDTGSYNSPLHF. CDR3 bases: TGTGCCAGCAGACGGGACACGGGCTCCTATAATTCACCCCTCCACTTT.

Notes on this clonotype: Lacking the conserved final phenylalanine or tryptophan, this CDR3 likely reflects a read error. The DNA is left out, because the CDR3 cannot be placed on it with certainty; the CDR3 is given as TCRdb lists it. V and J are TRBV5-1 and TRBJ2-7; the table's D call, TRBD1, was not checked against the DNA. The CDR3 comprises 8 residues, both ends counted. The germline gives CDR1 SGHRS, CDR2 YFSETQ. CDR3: CASSLSRT.

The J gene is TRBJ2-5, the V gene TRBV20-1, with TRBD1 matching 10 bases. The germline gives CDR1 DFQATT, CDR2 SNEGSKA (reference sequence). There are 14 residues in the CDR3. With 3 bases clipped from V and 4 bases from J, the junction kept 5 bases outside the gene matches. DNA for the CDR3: TGCAGTGCTAGCCCGGGACAGGGGTTAGAGACCCAGTACTTC. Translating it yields CSASPGQGLETQYF.

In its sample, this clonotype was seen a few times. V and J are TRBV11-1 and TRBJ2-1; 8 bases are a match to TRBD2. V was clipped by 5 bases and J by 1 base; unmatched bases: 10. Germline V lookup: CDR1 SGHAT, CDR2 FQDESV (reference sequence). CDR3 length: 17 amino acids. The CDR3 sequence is CASSPPLSGKSYNEQFF. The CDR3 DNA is TGTGCCAGCAGCCCTCCCCTTAGCGGGAAATCCTACAATGAGCAGTTCTTC.

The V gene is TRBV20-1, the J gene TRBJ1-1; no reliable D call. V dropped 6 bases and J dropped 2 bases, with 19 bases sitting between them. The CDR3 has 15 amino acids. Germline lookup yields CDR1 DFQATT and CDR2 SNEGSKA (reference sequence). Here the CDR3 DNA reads TGCAGTGCGAGCAGGTTTTTTGGGAGAAACACTGAAGCTTTCTTT. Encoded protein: CSASRFFGRNTEAFF.

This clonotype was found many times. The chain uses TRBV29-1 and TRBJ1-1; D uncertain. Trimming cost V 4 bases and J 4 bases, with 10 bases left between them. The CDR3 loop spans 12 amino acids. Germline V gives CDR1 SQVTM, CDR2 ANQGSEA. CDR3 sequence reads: CSVGERFTEAFF. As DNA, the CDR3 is TGCAGCGTTGGAGAGAGGTTCACTGAAGCTTTCTTT.

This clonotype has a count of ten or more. CDR3 in amino acids: CASSSDSYNEQFF. CDR3 DNA: TGTGCCAGCAGCTCTGACAGTTACAATGAGCAGTTCTTC. The chain joins TRBV7-8 to TRBJ2-1, with D perhaps TRBD1 (5 bases). This CDR3 has 13 amino acids. Germline V lookup: CDR1 SGHVS, CDR2 FQNEAQ. V lost 4 bases, J lost 4 bases, and 8 bases lay in between.

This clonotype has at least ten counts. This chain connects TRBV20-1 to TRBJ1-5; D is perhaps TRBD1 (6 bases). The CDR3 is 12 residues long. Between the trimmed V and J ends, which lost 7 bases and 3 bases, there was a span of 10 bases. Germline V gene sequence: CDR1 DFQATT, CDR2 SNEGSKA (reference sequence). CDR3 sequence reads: CSGRGTNQPQHF. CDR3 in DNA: TGCAGTGGCAGGGGTACCAATCAGCCCCAGCATTTT.

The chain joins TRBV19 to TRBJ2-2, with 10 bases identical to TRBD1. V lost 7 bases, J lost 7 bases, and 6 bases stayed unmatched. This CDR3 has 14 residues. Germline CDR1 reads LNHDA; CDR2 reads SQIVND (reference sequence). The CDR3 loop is CASTPDRGVGELFF. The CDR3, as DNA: TGTGCCAGTACCCCGGACAGGGGGGTCGGGGAGCTGTTTTTT.

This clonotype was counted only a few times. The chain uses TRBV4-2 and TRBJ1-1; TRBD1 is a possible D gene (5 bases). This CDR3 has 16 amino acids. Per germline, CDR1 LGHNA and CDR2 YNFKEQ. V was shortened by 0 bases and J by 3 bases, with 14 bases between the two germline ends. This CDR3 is CASSQEGPGKDTEAFF. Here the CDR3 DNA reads TGTGCCAGCAGCCAAGAGGGGCCAGGCAAGGACACTGAAGCTTTCTTT.

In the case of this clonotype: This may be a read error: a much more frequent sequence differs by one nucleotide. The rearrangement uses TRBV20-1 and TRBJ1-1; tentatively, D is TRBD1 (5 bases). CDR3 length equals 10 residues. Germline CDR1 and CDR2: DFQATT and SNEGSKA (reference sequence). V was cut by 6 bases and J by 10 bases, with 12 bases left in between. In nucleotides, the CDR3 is TGCAGTGCCCCAGGGCCTGGAGCTTTCTTT. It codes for CSAPGPGAFF.